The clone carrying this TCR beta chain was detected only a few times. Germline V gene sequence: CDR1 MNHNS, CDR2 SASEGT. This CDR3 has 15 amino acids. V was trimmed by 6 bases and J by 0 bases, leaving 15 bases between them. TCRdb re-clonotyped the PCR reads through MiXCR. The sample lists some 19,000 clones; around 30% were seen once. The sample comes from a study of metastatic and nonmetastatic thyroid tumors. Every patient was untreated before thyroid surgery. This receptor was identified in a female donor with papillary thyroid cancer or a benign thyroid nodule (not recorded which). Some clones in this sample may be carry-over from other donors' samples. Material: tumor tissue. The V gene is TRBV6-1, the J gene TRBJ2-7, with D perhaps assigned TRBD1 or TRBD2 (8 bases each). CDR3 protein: CASRAGGQVSYEQYF. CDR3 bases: TGTGCCAGCAGGGCGGGGGGACAGGTCTCCTACGAGCAGTACTTC.